This T cell receptor (beta chain) was identified in a study of blood T cell repertoires in COVID-19. Sequenced by immunoSEQ multiplex PCR; TCRdb stores in-frame clones only, minus some. In the table there are 130,000 or so clones, 75% to 90% of which are singletons. This TCR came from a woman in her forties or fifties who had recovered from COVID-19. Sequencing used peripheral blood.

The CDR3 is CASSRSGRVQETQYF. DNA of the CDR3: TGTGCCAGCAGCCGATCCGGCAGGGTCCAAGAGACCCAGTACTTC. The chain couples TRBV6-2 or TRBV6-3 to TRBJ2-5, with D possibly matching TRBD1 (5 bases). The V end was cut by 6 bases, the J end by 1 base, with 15 bases between. Germline V CDR1 and CDR2: MNHEY, SVGEGT. The CDR3 extends over 15 amino acids.